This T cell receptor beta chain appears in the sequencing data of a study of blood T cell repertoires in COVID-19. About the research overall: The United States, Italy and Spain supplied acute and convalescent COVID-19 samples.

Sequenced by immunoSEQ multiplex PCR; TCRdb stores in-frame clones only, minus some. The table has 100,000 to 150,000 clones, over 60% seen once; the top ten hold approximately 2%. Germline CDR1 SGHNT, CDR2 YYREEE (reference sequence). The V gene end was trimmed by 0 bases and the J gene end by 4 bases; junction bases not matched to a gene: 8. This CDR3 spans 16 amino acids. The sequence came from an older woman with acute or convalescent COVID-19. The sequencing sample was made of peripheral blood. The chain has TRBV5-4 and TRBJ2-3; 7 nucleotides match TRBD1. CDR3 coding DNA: TGTGCCAGCAGCTTGGATCCAGGGGGAAGGTCAGATACGCAGTATTTT. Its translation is CASSLDPGGRSDTQYF.